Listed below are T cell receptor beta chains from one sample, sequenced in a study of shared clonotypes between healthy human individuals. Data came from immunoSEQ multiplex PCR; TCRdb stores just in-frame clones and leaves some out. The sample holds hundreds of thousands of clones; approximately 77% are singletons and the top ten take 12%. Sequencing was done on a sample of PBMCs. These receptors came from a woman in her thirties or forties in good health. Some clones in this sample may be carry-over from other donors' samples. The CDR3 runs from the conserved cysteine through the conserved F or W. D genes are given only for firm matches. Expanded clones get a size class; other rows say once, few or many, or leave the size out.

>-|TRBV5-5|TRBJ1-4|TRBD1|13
CASSYHTGDSLFF
TGTGCCAGCAGCTACCACACAGGGGATAGCCTGTTTTTT
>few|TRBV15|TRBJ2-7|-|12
CATSSDHYEQYF
TGTGCCACCAGCAGCGACCATTACGAGCAGTACTTC
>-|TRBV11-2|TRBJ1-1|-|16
CASSLGFTGTYTEAFF
TGTGCCAGCAGCTTAGGATTTACAGGCACCTACACTGAAGCTTTCTTT
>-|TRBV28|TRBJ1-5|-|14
CASSPPSGAQPQHF
TGTGCCAGCAGTCCCCCCTCAGGGGCACAGCCCCAGCATTTT
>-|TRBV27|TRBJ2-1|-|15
CASTSSLSSYNEQFF
TGTGCCAGCACATCCTCCCTGAGCTCCTACAATGAGCAGTTCTTC
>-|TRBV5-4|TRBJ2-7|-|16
CASSLGDFRRGYEQYF
TGTGCCAGCAGCTTGGGGGACTTTCGAAGGGGATACGAGCAGTACTTC
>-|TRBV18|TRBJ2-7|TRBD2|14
CASSPGSGRYEQYF
TGTGCCAGCTCACCGGGTAGCGGGAGGTACGAGCAGTACTTC
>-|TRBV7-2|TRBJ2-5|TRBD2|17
CASSLGVTSGSGETQYF
TGTGCCAGCAGCTTAGGAGTTACTAGCGGGAGTGGAGAGACCCAGTACTTC
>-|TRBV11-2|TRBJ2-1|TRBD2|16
CASSLGRLAPYNEQFF
TGTGCCAGCAGCTTAGGGAGACTAGCTCCCTACAATGAGCAGTTCTTC
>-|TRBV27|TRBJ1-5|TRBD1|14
CASSHGTGNQPQHF
TGTGCCAGCAGTCACGGGACAGGTAATCAGCCCCAGCATTTT
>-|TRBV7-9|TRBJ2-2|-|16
CASSARDGPDTGELFF
TGTGCCAGCAGCGCCAGGGACGGCCCTGACACCGGGGAGCTGTTTTTT
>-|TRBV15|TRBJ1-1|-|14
CATSRGQLNTEAFF
TGTGCCACCAGCAGAGGACAGTTGAACACTGAAGCTTTCTTT
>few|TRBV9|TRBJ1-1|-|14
CASTSVGVNTEAFF
TGTGCCAGCACCTCGGTGGGGGTGAACACTGAAGCTTTCTTT
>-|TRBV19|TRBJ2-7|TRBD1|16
CASSLHPARQGYEQYF
TGTGCCAGTAGTCTCCACCCCGCGCGACAGGGCTACGAGCAGTACTTC
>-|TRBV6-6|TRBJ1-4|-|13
CASSYSGGEKLFF
TGTGCCAGCAGTTACTCGGGAGGGGAAAAACTGTTTTTT
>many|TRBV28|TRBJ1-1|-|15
CASSAAGTSNTEAFF
TGTGCCAGCAGTGCCGCCGGGACATCGAACACTGAAGCTTTCTTT
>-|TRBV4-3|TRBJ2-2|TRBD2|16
CASSRGTSGAGGGLFF
TGCGCCAGCAGCCGCGGGACTAGCGGGGCTGGGGGGGGGCTGTTTTTT
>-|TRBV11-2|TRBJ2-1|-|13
CASRDSGDNEQFF
TGTGCCAGCAGAGACAGCGGAGACAATGAGCAGTTCTTC
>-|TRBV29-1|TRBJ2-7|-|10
CSVGDYEQYF
TGCAGCGTTGGGGACTACGAGCAGTACTTC
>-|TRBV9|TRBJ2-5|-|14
CASSVASGWETQYF
TGTGCCAGCAGCGTAGCGTCTGGCTGGGAGACCCAGTACTTC
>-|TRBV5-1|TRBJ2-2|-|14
CASSLQGYTGELFF
TGCGCCAGCAGCTTGCAGGGTTACACCGGGGAGCTGTTTTTT
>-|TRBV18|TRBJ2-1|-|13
CASSFSEYNEQFF
TGTGCCAGCTCATTTTCGGAGTACAATGAGCAGTTCTTC
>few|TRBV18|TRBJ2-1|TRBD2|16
CASSHPGLAGINEQFF
TGTGCCAGCTCACATCCGGGACTAGCGGGGATCAATGAGCAGTTCTTC
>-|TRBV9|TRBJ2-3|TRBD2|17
CASSVGPSGRRGNTQYF
TGTGCCAGCAGCGTAGGACCTAGCGGGAGAAGGGGGAATACGCAGTATTTT
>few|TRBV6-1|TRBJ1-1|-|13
CASTFQRNTEAFF
TGTGCCAGCACTTTCCAAAGGAACACTGAAGCTTTCTTT
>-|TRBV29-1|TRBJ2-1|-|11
CSVAGGNVVFF
-
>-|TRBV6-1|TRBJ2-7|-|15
CASSEGGISSYEQYF
TGTGCCAGCAGTGAAGGGGGGATAAGCTCCTACGAGCAGTACTTC
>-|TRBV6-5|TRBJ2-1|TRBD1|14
CASSDRTGYNEQFF
TGTGCCAGCAGTGACAGGACAGGTTACAATGAGCAGTTCTTC
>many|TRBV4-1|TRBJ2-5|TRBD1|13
CASSSRTGGEQYF
TGCGCCAGCAGCTCTCGGACAGGGGGTGAGCAGTACTTC
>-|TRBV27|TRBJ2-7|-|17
CASSLRQTGTEPYEQYF
TGTGCCAGCAGTTTAAGGCAAACCGGGACGGAACCCTACGAGCAGTACTTC